One and the same sample provided the 11 T cell receptor beta chains below, sequenced in a study of blood T cells in healthy people across ages. The authors ran a second PCR of 7 to 11 cycles using a sample-barcoded 5' primer and a J-beta primer mix. Via MiXCR, TCRdb re-called the 5' RACE reads, giving one row per CDR3 protein. Of approximately 730,000 distinct CDR3 sequences listed, 53% were seen once; the top ten hold about 38%. Sequencing used blood. The receptors derive from an elderly man in good health.

This clonotype was observed a few times. V and J are TRBV5-1 and TRBJ2-7; D perhaps matches TRBD1 (5 bases). Germline assignment: CDR1 SGHRS and CDR2 YFSETQ. Trimming stripped 4 bases from V and 2 bases from J, with 16 bases between. This CDR3 spans 15 amino acids. The CDR3 DNA follows: TGCGCCAGCAGCCCGACTTCGGCAGGGACCTACGAGCAGTACTTC. It is translated as CASSPTSAGTYEQYF. Looking up the rest from reference TRBV5-1 and TRBJ2-7 gives the full variable domain: KAGVTQTPRYLIKTRGQQVTLSCSPISGHRSVSWYQQTPGQGLQFLFEYFSETQRNKGNFPGRFSGRQFSNSRSEMNVSTLELGDSALYLCASSPTSAGTYEQYFGPGTRLTVT.

This rearrangement joins TRBV13 to TRBJ1-2, with D hard to call. Trimming removed 8 bases at V and 6 bases at J, with 19 bases between. The germline V gene has CDR1 PRHDT and CDR2 FYEKMQ (reference sequence). This CDR3 has 14 amino acids. The CDR3 region is CASPSRVSNDGYTF. The CDR3 bases are TGTGCCAGCCCGTCCCGGGTTTCGAACGATGGCTACACCTTC. The full variable domain, with the rest looked up from reference TRBV13 and TRBJ1-2, is AAGVIQSPRHLIKEKRETATLKCYPIPRHDTVYWYQQGPGQDPQFLISFYEKMQSDKGSIPDRFSAQQFSDYHSELNMSSLELGDSALYFCASPSRVSNDGYTFGSGTRLTVV.

This chain uses TRBV5-1 with TRBJ1-1, with 9 bases fitting TRBD1. The germline V gene has CDR1 SGHRS and CDR2 YFSETQ. V was clipped by 4 bases and J by 3 bases; unmatched bases: 13. This CDR3 has 17 residues. CDR3 residues: CASSNPGQGLSYTEAFF. The CDR3, as DNA: TGCGCCAGCAGCAATCCGGGACAGGGTCTTTCGTACACTGAAGCTTTCTTT.

The chain couples TRBV6-1 to TRBJ1-4; tentatively, D is TRBD1 (5 bases). V was cut by 2 bases and J by 12 bases, with 19 bases left in between. The CDR3 runs 15 residues. The germline CDR1 and CDR2 sequences are MNHNS and SASEGT. The CDR3 sequence: CASSERRGRPIELFF. The CDR3 DNA reads TGTGCCAGCAGTGAACGACGGGGCAGACCAATCGAACTGTTTTTT.

The rearrangement joins TRBV12-5 to TRBJ2-7, with 10 bases lining up with TRBD1. This CDR3 comprises 13 residues. CDR1 and CDR2 (germline): LGHNT, FRNRAP. J was trimmed by 5 bases and V by 7 bases; bases with no gene match: 5. The DNA for the CDR3 is TGTGCTAGTGAAAAGACAGGGGGCGACGAGCAGTACTTC. Its protein product is CASEKTGGDEQYF.

The chain has TRBV12-3 or TRBV12-4 and TRBJ2-1, with D hard to call. V lost 0 bases, J lost 7 bases, and 4 bases lay in between. The CDR3 totals 12 residues. CDR3: CASSLAKNEQFF. CDR3 in DNA: TGTGCCAGCAGTTTAGCAAAGAATGAGCAGTTCTTC.

Of note for this clonotype: At one of its ends the junction is not consistent with the germline gene, which may arise from a read error. This chain joins TRBV3-1 and TRBJ2-5; no firm D call. Germline values: CDR1 LGHDT, CDR2 YNNKEL (reference sequence). The CDR3 loop spans 12 amino acids. The CDR3 DNA is TGTGCCTGCAGCCAGCTCGAGGAGACCCAGTACTTC. Amino acids: CACSQLEETQYF.

The J gene is TRBJ2-5, the V gene TRBV3-1; D tentatively reads TRBD1 or TRBD2 (6 bases each). The V end lost 3 bases, the J end lost 5 bases, and 13 bases lay between the germline ends. Germline V lookup: CDR1 LGHDT, CDR2 YNNKEL (reference sequence). The CDR3 runs to 14 residues. CDR3 DNA sequence: TGTGCCAGCAGCCACTGGGGGGCAGGCGAGACCCAGTACTTC. It codes for CASSHWGAGETQYF.

Remarks on this clonotype: This may be a read error, as it is one base from a much larger clone. The rearrangement joins TRBV29-1 to TRBJ2-1; unclear D gene. In germline, CDR1 is SQVTM, CDR2 ANQGSEA. The CDR3 extends over 15 amino acids. CDR3 coding DNA: TGCAGCGTTGAAATTGGGGATAGCTCCTACAGTGAGCAGTTCTTC. Translated, it gives CSVEIGDSSYSEQFF.

This clonotype was seen only a few times. The chain recombines TRBV27 with TRBJ2-4, with D hard to call. Trimming took off 3 bases at V and 0 bases at J, with 15 bases between the two ends. This CDR3 is 17 amino acids long. Germline-derived CDR1 and CDR2 are MNHEY and SMNVEV (reference sequence). The CDR3 spells CASSFRPANLAKNIQYF. CDR3 bases: TGTGCCAGCAGTTTCCGTCCGGCCAACCTAGCCAAAAACATTCAGTACTTC.

V gene TRBV28 combines with J gene TRBJ2-3; D unresolved. Trimming took off 5 bases at V and 0 bases at J, with 12 bases between the two ends. Per the germline V gene, CDR1 is MDHEN and CDR2 is SYDVKM. CDR3 length: 15 residues. The CDR3 loop reads CASSPSGDSTDTQYF. The CDR3, as DNA: TGTGCCAGCAGTCCTTCGGGCGACAGCACAGATACGCAGTATTTT.